This record looks at one T cell receptor beta chain sequence and its context. The entry originates in a study of blood T cell repertoires in COVID-19. About the study: The United States, Italy and Spain provided the acute and convalescent COVID-19 samples. Nucleic acid was either cDNA or gDNA, and it came from T cells, B-cell-depleted T cells, or PBMCs.

CDR1 DFQATT and CDR2 SNEGSKA come from the germline V gene (reference sequence). J lost 5 bases, V lost 3 bases, and 2 bases had no gene match. The CDR3 runs to 13 residues. Per the original methods: How many nucleated cells were present was estimated from reference gene primer amplification. Libraries were prepared by immunoSEQ multiplex PCR; TCRdb keeps only in-frame clonotypes and omits some of them. The DNA gave D and trimming, while V, J and clone size come from that table. This table has tens of thousands of clones, around 74% appearing once. The rearrangement joins TRBV20-1 to TRBJ2-5; 11 bases agree with TRBD2. The sequence was obtained from an older man with acute or convalescent COVID-19. Sequenced material: peripheral blood. CDR3 sequence: CSASSGRAETQYF. CDR3 bases: TGCAGTGCTAGTAGCGGGAGGGCCGAGACCCAGTACTTC.